These 16 T cell receptor beta chains share one sample of origin, sequenced in a study of CD8+CD57+ T cells in acquired aplastic anemia listed by TCRdb under 2018. The patients picked for sequencing were ones in whom flow cytometry had shown an expansion of CD8+CD57+ cells. This sample was sequenced with an Illumina HiSeq 2000. TCR beta VDJ combination and CDR3 sequence profiling used genomic DNA as the template. Using fastp at Q25 and MiXCR, TCRdb reprocessed the public reads and kept productive beta chains. Duplicate CDR3 protein sequences are folded into a single record with the most common DNA and genes. The sample yields 180,000 or so distinct CDR3 sequences; less than 65% were counted once. Together, the top ten hold approximately 42% of the sample. Sequencing used sorted CD4+, CD8+, or CD8+CD57+ T cells (not recorded which) from PBMCs. The receptors were gathered from a human donor with aplastic anemia.

The chain links TRBV20-1 to TRBJ2-7; D ambiguous. V lost 3 bases and J lost 7, with 10 bases in between. The CDR3 contains 11 residues. CDR1 is DFQATT, CDR2 SNEGSKA, per germline (reference sequence). The CDR3 region has the DNA TGCAGTGCTAGTATGGCTCGGGAGCAGTACTTC. Its protein is CSASMAREQYF.

Of note for this clonotype: It may be a read error: a sequence one base away is much more abundant. This chain connects TRBV27 to TRBJ2-6; 8 bases are a match to TRBD1. CDR1 is MNHEY, CDR2 SMNVEV, per germline (reference sequence). The CDR3 extends over 13 amino acids. The CDR3 coding sequence is TGTGCCAGCAGTGTGACAGGGGCCAACGTCCCGACTTTC. Translating gives CASSVTGANVPTF.

The V call is TRBV4-3, the J call TRBJ1-6, with 9 bases identical to TRBD1. J lost 7 bases, V lost 0 bases, and 1 base had no gene match. CDR1 is LGHNA, CDR2 YSLEER, per germline. The CDR3 sequence is 15 residues long. The CDR3 DNA is TGCGCCAGCAGCCAAGATACAGGGGGCAATTCACCCCTCCACTTT. It codes for CASSQDTGGNSPLHF.

This clonotype is a singleton in its sample. CDR3 residues: CATGGLAGEDEQFF. CDR3 nucleotides: TGTGCCACCGGCGGACTAGCGGGAGAGGATGAGCAGTTCTTC. The chain employs TRBV24-1 and TRBJ2-1; TRBD2 agrees at 13 bases. V lost 9 bases to trimming and J lost 8 bases; unmatched junction nucleotides: 6. The germline V gene encodes CDR1 KGHDR and CDR2 SFDVKD. This CDR3 has 14 residues.

The chain couples TRBV7-9 to TRBJ2-1; D unresolved. The CDR3 has 13 amino acids. Deletions cut 3 bases from V and 6 bases from J, with 9 bases between. CDR1 is SEHNR and CDR2 is FQNEAQ in the germline V gene (reference sequence). The CDR3 loop reads CASSFELTNEQFF. The CDR3 DNA follows: TGTGCCAGCAGCTTCGAACTCACCAATGAGCAGTTCTTC. Full variable domain (rest looked up from reference TRBV7-9 and TRBJ2-1): DTGVSQNPRHKITKRGQNVTFRCDPISEHNRLYWYRQTLGQGPEFLTYFQNEAQLEKSRLLSDRFSAERPKGSFSTLEIQRTEQGDSAMYLCASSFELTNEQFFGPGTRLTVL.

The genes are TRBV20-1 and TRBJ1-5; D remains unclear. Trimming left V 0 bases short and J 3 bases short, with 3 bases between. From germline, CDR1 is DFQATT and CDR2 SNEGSKA (reference sequence). The CDR3 runs to 12 residues. Written as DNA, the CDR3 is TGCAGTGCTAGAGATCTCAATCAGCCCCAGCATTTT. It specifies CSARDLNQPQHF.

The chain employs TRBV12-3 or TRBV12-4 and TRBJ2-1; 9 bases line up with TRBD2. The CDR3 is made up of 19 amino acids. The ends lost 6 bases at V and 7 bases at J; junction bases unmatched: 22. The DNA for the CDR3 is TGTGCCAGCAGCGTAGAAGTTAGCGGGAGAGGAAGGTCGGCAAATGAGCAGTTCTTC. The encoded protein is CASSVEVSGRGRSANEQFF.

This clonotype was detected only once. V is TRBV12-3 or TRBV12-4 and J is TRBJ2-5; D remains unclear. V lost 6 bases, J lost 2 bases, and 10 bases lay in between. The CDR3 spans 13 residues. The CDR3 reads CASRRTQQETQYF. Written as DNA, the CDR3 is TGTGCCAGCAGAAGAACTCAGCAAGAGACCCAGTACTTC.

There are a few counts of this clonotype. CDR3 DNA: TGTGCCAGCAGTGAATCCGCAGCGTACTCTGGAAACACCATATATTTT. Its protein product is CASSESAAYSGNTIYF. The chain has TRBV6-1 and TRBJ1-3; D remains ambiguous. V was clipped by 2 bases and J by 0 bases, with 11 bases between them. Germline assignment: CDR1 MNHNS and CDR2 SASEGT. This CDR3 contains 16 residues.

Comment on this clonotype: The junction and the germline gene differ at one end; a read error may be behind it. The V gene is TRBV25-1, the J gene TRBJ2-7, with no clear D. The germline gives CDR1 MGHDK, CDR2 SYGVNS. This CDR3 region has 11 residues. CDR3 in DNA: TGTGCCAGCAGTGCGAACTACGTGCAGTACTTC. Translated: CASSANYVQYF.

This clonotype is a singleton in its sample. V and J are TRBV7-8 and TRBJ1-1, with D possibly matching TRBD1 (5 bases). Germline CDR1 SGHVS, CDR2 FQNEAQ. This CDR3 comprises 14 residues. The V gene lost 2 bases and the J gene lost 6 bases, with 13 bases spanning the gap. CDR3 bases: TGTGCCAGCAGCTTATTTCAGGGACGGCCTGAAGCTTTCTTT. Its translation is CASSLFQGRPEAFF.

Remarks on this clonotype: Germline is not matched at one junction end, which may reflect a read error. This chain uses TRBV20-1 with TRBJ2-2, with 7 bases matching TRBD1. Germline V gives CDR1 DFQATT, CDR2 SNEGSKA (reference sequence). The CDR3 covers 11 residues. The CDR3, as DNA: TGCAGTGCTAGAGAGGGCAGGGGGTATCATTTT. Its translation: CSAREGRGYHF.

This clonotype was counted at least ten times. The rearrangement links TRBV20-1 to TRBJ1-3; D perhaps matches TRBD1 (5 bases). The CDR3 is made up of 17 amino acids. Germline lookup yields CDR1 DFQATT and CDR2 SNEGSKA (reference sequence). The V and J ends lost 0 bases and 0 bases respectively, with 15 bases between them. The CDR3 nucleotides read TGCAGTGCTAGAGAGGTACGGACATCGAGCTCTGGAAACACCATATATTTT. Protein product: CSAREVRTSSSGNTIYF.

This clonotype was seen many times. The chain has TRBV9 and TRBJ2-5; TRBD2 is a possible D gene (8 bases). Germline values: CDR1 SGDLS, CDR2 YYNGEE. This CDR3 comprises 16 residues. Trimming shortened V by 6 bases and J by 5 bases, and 23 bases separated the two germline ends. CDR3 nucleotide sequence: TGTGCCAGCAACCCCGGGGGGGTGACAGGGCCGGAGACCCAGTACTTC. This codes for CASNPGGVTGPETQYF.

This clonotype was counted once. This chain connects TRBV10-1 to TRBJ2-4; D not certain. The V end was cut by 5 bases, the J end by 0 bases, with 5 bases between. In germline, CDR1 is WNHNN, CDR2 SYGVQD (reference sequence). The CDR3 runs 13 residues. CDR3 nucleotides: TGCGCCAGCAGTACAAAAGCCAAAAACATTCAGTACTTC. It is translated as CASSTKAKNIQYF.

In this sample, this clonotype turned up a few times. This chain uses TRBV7-9 with TRBJ2-5, with D possibly being TRBD2 (5 bases). Germline V gene data show CDR1 as SEHNR and CDR2 as FQNEAQ (reference sequence). This CDR3 is 12 amino acids long. V was pared by 3 bases and J by 7 bases, with 9 bases between. The CDR3: CASSLVRGTQYF. In nucleotides, the CDR3 is TGTGCCAGCAGCTTGGTTCGGGGGACCCAGTACTTC.